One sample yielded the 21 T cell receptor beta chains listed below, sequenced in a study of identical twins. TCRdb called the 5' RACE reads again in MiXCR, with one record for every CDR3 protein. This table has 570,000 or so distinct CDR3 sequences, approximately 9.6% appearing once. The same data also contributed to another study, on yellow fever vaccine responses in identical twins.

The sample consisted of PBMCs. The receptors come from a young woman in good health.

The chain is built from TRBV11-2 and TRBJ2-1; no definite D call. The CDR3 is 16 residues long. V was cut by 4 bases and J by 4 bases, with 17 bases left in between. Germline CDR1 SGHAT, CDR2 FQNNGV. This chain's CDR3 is CASSSPMRQEYNEQFF. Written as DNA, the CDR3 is TGTGCCAGCAGCTCGCCCATGCGACAAGAATACAATGAGCAGTTCTTC. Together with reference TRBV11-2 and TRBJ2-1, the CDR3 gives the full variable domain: EAGVAQSPRYKIIEKRQSVAFWCNPISGHATLYWYQQILGQGPKLLIQFQNNGVVDDSQLPKDRFSAERLKGVDSTLKIQPAKLEDSAVYLCASSSPMRQEYNEQFFGPGTRLTVL.

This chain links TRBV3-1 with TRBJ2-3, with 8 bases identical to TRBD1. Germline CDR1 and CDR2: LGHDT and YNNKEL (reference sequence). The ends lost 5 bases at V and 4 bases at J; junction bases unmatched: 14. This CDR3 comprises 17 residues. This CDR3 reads CASSSPDRVLGADTQYF. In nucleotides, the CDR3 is TGTGCCAGCAGCTCCCCGGACAGGGTATTGGGGGCAGATACGCAGTATTTT.

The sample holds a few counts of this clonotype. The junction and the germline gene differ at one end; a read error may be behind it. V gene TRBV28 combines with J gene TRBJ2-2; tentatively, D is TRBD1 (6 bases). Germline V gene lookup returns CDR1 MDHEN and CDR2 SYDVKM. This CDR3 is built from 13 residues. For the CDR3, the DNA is TGTGCCATAGAAGGGGGTAACAGCGGGGAGCTGTTTTTT. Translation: CAIEGGNSGELFF.

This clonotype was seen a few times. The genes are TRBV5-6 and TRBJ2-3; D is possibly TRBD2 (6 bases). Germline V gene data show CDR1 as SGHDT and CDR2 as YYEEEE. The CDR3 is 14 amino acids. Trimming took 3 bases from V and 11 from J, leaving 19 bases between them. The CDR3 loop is CASSSGSRTLRQYF. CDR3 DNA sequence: TGTGCCAGCAGCTCCGGGAGTCGAACTCTTAGGCAGTATTTT.

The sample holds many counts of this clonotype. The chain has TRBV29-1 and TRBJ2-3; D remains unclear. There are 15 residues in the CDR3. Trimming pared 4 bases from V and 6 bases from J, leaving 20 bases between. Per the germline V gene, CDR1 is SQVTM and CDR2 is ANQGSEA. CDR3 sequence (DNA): TGCAGCGTTGGCGGTGGGCATTTAGACACCGATACGCAGTATTTT. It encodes CSVGGGHLDTDTQYF.

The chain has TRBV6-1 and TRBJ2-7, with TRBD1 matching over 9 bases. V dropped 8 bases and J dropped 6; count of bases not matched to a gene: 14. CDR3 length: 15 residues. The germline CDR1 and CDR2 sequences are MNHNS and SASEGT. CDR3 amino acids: CASSPGDRVRFEQYF. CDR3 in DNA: TGTGCCAGCTCCCCGGGGGACAGGGTGCGGTTCGAGCAGTACTTC.

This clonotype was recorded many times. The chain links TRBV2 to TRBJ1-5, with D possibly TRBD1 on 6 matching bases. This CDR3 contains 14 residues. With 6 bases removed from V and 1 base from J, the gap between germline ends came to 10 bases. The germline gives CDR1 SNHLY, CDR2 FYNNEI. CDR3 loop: CASRQGLSNQPQHF. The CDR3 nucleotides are TGTGCCAGCAGGCAGGGGTTAAGCAATCAGCCCCAGCATTTT. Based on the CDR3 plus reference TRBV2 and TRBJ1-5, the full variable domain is EPEVTQTPSHQVTQMGQEVILRCVPISNHLYFYWYRQILGQKVEFLVSFYNNEISEKSEIFDDQFSVERPDGSNFTLKIRSTKLEDSAMYFCASRQGLSNQPQHFGDGTRLSIL.

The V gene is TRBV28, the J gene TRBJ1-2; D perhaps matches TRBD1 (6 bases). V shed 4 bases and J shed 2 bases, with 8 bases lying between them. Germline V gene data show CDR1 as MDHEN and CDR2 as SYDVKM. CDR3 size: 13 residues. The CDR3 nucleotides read TGTGCCAGCAGTTGGACAGTCAACTATGGCTACACCTTC. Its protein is CASSWTVNYGYTF.

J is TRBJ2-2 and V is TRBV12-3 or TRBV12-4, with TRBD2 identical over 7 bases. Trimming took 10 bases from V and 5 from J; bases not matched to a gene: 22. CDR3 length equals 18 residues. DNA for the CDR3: TGTGCCATCAGATCCCCCCGGTTGGGCAGGCGGGGGACCGGGGAGCTGTTTTTT. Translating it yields CAIRSPRLGRRGTGELFF.

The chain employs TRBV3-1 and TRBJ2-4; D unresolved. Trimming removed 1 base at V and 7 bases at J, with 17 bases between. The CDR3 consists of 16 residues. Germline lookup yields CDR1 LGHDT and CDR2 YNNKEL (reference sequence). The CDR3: CASSQGPVKLYNIQYF. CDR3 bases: TGTGCCAGCAGCCAAGGGCCAGTGAAGTTATATAACATTCAGTACTTC.

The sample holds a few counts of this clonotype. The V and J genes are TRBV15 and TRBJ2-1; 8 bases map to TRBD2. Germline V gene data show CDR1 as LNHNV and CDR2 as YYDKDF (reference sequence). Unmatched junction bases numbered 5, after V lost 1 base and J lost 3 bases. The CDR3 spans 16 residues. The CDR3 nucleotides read TGTGCCACCAGCAGAGTTAGCGGGGTATTCTACAATGAGCAGTTCTTC. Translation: CATSRVSGVFYNEQFF.

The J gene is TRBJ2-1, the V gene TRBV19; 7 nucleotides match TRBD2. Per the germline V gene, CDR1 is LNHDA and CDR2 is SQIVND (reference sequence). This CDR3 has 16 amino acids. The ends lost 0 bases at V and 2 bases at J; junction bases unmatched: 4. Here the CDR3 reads CASSIDQGLPYNEQFF. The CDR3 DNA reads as TGTGCCAGTAGTATAGATCAGGGACTACCCTACAATGAGCAGTTCTTC.

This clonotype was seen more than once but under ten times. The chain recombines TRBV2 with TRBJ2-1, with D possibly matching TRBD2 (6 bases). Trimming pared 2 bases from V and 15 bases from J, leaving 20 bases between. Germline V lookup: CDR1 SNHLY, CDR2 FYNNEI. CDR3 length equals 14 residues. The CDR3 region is CASSESPLASYGFF. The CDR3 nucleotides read TGTGCCAGCAGTGAAAGTCCCCTAGCGTCTTATGGGTTCTTC.

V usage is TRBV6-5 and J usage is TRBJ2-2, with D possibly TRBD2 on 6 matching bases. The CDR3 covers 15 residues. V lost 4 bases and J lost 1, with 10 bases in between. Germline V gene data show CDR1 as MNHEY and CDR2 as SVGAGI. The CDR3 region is CASSSATRNTGELFF. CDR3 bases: TGTGCCAGCAGTTCTGCGACTAGGAACACCGGGGAGCTGTTTTTT.

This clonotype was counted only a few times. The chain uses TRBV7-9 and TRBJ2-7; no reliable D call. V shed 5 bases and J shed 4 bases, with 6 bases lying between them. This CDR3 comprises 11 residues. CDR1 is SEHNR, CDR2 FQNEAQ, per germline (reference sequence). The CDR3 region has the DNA TGTGCCAGCAGCCCGATGTACGAGCAGTACTTC. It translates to CASSPMYEQYF.

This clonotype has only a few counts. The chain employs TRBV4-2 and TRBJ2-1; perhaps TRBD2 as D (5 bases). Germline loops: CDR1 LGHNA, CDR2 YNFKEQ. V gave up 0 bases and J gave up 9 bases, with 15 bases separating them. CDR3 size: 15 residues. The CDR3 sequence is CASSQDTPDGIEQFF. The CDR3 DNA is TGTGCCAGCAGCCAAGATACCCCTGACGGGATTGAGCAGTTCTTC.

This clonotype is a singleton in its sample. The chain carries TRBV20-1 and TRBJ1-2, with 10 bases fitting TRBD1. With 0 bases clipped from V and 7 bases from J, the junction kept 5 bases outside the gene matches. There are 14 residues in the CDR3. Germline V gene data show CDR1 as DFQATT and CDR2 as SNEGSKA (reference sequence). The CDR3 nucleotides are TGCAGTGCTAGAGAAGCCGGGACAGGGGCTGGCTACACCTTC. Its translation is CSAREAGTGAGYTF.

DNA for the CDR3: TGCGCCAGCAGCCAACGAACGGGAGCAGCCGGGGAGCTGTTTTTT. Residues: CASSQRTGAAGELFF. The chain combines TRBV4-3 with TRBJ2-2, with D maybe TRBD2 (6 bases). V lost 2 bases and J lost 6, with 13 bases in between. The germline gives CDR1 LGHNA, CDR2 YSLEER. This CDR3 spans 15 amino acids.

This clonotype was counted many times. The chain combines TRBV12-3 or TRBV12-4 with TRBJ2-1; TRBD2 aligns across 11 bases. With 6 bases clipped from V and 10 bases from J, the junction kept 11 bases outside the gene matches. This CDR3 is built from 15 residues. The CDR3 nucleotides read TGTGCCAGCAGCTACGGGACTAGCGGAAACATAGAGCAGTTCTTC. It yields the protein CASSYGTSGNIEQFF.

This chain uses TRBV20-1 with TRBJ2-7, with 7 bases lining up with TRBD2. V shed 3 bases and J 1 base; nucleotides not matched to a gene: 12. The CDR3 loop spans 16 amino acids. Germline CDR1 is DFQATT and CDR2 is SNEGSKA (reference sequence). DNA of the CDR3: TGCAGTGCTAGGGGACTACGTGGGCGCTTATCCTACGAGCAGTACTTC. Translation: CSARGLRGRLSYEQYF.

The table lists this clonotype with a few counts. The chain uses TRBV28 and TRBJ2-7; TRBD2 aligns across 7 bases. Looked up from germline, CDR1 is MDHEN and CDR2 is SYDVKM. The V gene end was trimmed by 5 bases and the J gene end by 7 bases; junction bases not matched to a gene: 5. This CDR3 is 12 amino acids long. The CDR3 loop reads CASSTSVREQYF. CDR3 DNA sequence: TGTGCCAGCAGTACTAGCGTGAGGGAGCAGTACTTC.